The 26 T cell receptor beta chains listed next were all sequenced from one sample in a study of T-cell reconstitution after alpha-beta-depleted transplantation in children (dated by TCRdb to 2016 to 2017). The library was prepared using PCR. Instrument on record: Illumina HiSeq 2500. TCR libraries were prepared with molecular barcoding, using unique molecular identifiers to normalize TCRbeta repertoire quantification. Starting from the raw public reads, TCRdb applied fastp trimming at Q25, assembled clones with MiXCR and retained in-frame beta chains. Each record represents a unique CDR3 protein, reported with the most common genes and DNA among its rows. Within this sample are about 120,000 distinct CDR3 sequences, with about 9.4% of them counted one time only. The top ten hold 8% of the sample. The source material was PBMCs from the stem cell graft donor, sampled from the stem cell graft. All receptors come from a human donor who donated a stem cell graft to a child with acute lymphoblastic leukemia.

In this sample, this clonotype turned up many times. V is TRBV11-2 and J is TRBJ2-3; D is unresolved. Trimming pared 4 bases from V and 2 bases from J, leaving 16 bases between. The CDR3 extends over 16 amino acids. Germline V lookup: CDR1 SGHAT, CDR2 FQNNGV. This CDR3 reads CASSSRASRVTDTQYF. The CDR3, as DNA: TGTGCCAGCAGCTCCCGAGCCTCTAGAGTCACAGATACGCAGTATTTT.

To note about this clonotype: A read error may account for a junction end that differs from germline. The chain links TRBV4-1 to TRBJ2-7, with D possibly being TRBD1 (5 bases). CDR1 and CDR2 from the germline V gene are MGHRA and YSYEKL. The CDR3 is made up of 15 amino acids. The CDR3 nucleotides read TGCGCCAGCAGCCAAGCGCCAGGGAATTCCTACGAGCAGTACTTT. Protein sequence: CASSQAPGNSYEQYF.

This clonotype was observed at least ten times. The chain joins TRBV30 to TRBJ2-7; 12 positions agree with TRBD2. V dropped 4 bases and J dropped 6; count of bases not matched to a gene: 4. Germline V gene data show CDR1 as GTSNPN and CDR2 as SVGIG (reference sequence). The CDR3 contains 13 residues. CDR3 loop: CAWTLAGGSEQYF. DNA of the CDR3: TGTGCCTGGACACTAGCGGGAGGCTCCGAGCAGTACTTC.

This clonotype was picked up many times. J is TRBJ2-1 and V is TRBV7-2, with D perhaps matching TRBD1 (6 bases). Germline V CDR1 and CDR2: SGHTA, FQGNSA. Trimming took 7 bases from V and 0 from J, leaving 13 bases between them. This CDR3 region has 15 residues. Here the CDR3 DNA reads TGTGCCAGCACCGCGGACAGAACCTCCTACAATGAGCAGTTCTTC. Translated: CASTADRTSYNEQFF.

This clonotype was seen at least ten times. CDR3 nucleotides: TGCGCCAGCAGCCAACATTGGCTGCGGGATCATGAGCAGTTCTTC. This codes for CASSQHWLRDHEQFF. This chain links TRBV4-3 with TRBJ2-1, with D possibly TRBD2 on 6 matching bases. V lost 2 bases and J lost 8, with 16 bases in between. This CDR3 spans 15 amino acids. The germline V gene encodes CDR1 LGHNA and CDR2 YSLEER.

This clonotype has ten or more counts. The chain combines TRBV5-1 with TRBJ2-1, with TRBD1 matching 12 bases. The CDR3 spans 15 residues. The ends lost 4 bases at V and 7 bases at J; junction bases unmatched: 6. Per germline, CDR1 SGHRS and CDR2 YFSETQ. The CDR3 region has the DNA TGCGCCAGCAGCCCGGGACAGGGGGCTCGGAATGAGCAGTTCTTC. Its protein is CASSPGQGARNEQFF. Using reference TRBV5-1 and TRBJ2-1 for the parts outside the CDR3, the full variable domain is KAGVTQTPRYLIKTRGQQVTLSCSPISGHRSVSWYQQTPGQGLQFLFEYFSETQRNKGNFPGRFSGRQFSNSRSEMNVSTLELGDSALYLCASSPGQGARNEQFFGPGTRLTVL.

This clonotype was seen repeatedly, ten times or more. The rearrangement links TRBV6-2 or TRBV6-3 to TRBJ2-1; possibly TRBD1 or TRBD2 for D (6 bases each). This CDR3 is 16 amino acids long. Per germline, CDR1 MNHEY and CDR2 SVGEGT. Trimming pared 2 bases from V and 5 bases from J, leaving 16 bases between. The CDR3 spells CASSYLGRGRDNEQFF. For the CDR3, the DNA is TGTGCCAGCAGTTACCTTGGTCGGGGGCGGGACAATGAGCAGTTCTTC.

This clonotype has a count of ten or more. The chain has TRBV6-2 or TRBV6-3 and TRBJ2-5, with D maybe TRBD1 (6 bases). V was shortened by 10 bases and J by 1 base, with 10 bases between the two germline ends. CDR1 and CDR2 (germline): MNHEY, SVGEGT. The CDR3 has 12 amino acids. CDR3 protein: CATGQSQETQYF. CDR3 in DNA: TGTGCCACTGGACAGAGCCAAGAGACCCAGTACTTC.

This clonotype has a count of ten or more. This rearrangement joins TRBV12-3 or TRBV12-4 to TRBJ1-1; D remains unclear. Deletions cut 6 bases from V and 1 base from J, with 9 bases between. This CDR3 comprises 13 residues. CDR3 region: CASRARQNTEAFF. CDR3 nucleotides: TGTGCCAGCAGAGCTAGACAGAACACTGAAGCTTTCTTT.

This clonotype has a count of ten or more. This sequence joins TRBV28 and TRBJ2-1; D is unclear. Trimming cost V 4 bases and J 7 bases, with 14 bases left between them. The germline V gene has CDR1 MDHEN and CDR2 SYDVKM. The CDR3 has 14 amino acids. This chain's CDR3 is CASSSTLLGNEQFF. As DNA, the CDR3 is TGTGCCAGCAGTTCGACCCTGTTAGGAAATGAGCAGTTCTTC.

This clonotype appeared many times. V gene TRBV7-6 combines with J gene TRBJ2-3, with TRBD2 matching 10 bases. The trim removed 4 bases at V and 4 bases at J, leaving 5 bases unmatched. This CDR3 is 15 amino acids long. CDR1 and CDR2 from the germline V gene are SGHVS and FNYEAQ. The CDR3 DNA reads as TGTGCCAGCAGCTCCCCTAGCGGGGGCCCAGATACGCAGTATTTT. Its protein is CASSSPSGGPDTQYF.

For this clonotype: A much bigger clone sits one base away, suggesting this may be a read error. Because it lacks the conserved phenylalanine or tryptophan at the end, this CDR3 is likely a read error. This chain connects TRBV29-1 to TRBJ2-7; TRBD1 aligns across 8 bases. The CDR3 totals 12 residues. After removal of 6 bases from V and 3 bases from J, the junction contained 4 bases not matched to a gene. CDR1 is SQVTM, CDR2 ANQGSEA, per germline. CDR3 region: CSVLTGDYEQYL. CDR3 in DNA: TGCAGCGTCCTGACAGGGGACTACGAGCAGTACTTG.

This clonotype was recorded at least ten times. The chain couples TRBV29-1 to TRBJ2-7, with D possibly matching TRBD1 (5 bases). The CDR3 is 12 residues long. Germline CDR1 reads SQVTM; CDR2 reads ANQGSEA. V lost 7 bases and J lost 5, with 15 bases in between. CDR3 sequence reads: CSGQGHSDEQYF. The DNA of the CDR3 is TGCAGCGGTCAGGGTCACTCGGACGAGCAGTACTTC.

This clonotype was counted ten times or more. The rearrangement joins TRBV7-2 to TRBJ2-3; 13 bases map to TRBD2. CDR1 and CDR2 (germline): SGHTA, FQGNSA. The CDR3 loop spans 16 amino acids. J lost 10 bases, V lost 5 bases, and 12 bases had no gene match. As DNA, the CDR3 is TGTGCCAGCAGCCCCAGTAGGACTAGCGGGGGCCTTTCGCAGTATTTT. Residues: CASSPSRTSGGLSQYF.

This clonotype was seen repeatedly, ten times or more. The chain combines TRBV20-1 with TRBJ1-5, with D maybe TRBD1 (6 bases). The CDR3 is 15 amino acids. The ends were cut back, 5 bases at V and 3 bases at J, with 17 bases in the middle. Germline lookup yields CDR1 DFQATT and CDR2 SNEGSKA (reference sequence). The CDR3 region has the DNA TGCAGTGCTCCCAAACAGGGAAGGGACAATCAGCCCCAGCATTTT. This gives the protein CSAPKQGRDNQPQHF.

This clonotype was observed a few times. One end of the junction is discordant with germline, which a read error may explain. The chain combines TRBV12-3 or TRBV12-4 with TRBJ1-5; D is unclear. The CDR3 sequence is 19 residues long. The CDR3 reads CACSFIVADGELSNQPQHF. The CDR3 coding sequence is TGTGCCTGCAGTTTTATAGTTGCGGATGGAGAACTTAGCAATCAGCCCCAGCATTTT.

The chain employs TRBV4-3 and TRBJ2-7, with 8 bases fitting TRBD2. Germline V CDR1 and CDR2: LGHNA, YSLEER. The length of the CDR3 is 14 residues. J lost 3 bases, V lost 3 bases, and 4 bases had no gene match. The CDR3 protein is CASSHYSGSYEQYF. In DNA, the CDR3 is TGCGCCAGCAGCCATTACAGCGGGAGCTACGAGCAGTACTTC.

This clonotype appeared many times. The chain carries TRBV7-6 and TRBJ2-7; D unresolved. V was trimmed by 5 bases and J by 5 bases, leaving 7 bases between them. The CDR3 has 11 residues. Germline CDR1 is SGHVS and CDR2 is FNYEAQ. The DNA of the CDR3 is TGTGCCAGCAGCCCTGGCCACGAGCAGTACTTC. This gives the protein CASSPGHEQYF.

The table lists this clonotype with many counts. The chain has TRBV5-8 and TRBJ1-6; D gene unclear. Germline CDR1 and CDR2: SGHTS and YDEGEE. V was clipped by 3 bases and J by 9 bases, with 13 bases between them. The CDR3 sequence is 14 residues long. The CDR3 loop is CASSSSGRFSPLHF. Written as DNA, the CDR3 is TGTGCCAGCAGCTCCAGCGGGCGTTTTTCACCCCTCCACTTT.

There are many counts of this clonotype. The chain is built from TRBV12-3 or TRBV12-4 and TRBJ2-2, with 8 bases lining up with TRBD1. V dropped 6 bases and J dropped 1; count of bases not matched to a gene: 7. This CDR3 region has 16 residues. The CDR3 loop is CASSPRGRRNTGELFF. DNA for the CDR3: TGTGCCAGCAGCCCCAGGGGGCGCAGGAACACCGGGGAGCTGTTTTTT.

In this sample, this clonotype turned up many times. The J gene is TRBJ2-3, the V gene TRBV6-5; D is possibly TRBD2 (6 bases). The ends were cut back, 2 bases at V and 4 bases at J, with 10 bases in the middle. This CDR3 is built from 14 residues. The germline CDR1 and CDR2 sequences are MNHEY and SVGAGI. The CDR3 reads CASSYREVADTQYF. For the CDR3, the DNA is TGTGCCAGCAGTTACAGGGAGGTGGCAGATACGCAGTATTTT.

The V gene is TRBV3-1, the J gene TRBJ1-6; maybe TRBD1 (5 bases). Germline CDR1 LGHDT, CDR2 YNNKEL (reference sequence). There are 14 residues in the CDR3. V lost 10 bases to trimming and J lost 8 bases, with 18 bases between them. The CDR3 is CATTPGTEYSPLHF. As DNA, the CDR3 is TGTGCCACCACCCCCGGGACCGAGTATTCACCCCTCCACTTT.

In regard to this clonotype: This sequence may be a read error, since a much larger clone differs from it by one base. CDR3 residues: CATGRDGVAGEQFF. The CDR3, as DNA: TGTGCCACCGGCAGAGATGGGGTAGCTGGTGAGCAGTTCTTC. The chain has TRBV15 and TRBJ2-1; D uncertain. The CDR3 is 14 amino acids. Germline V CDR1 and CDR2: LNHNV, YYDKDF (reference sequence).

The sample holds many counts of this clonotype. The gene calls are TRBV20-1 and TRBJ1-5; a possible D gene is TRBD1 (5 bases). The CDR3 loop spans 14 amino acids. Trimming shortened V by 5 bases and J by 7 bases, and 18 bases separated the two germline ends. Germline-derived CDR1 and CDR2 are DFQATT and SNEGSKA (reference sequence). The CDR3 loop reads CSAGGLAGRQPQHF. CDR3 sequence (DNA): TGCAGTGCTGGTGGCTTGGCGGGACGACAGCCCCAGCATTTT.

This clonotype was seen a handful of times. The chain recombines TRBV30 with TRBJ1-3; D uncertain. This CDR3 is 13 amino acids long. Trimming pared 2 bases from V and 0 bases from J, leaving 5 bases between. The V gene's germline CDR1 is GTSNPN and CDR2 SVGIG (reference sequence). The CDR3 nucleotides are TGTGCCTGGAGTCGGAACTCTGGAAACACCATATATTTT. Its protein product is CAWSRNSGNTIYF.

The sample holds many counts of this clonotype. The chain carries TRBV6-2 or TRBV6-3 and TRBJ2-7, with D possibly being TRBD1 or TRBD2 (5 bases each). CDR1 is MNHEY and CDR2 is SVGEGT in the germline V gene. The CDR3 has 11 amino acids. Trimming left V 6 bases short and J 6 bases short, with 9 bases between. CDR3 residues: CASRYGTEQYF. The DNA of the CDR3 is TGTGCCAGCAGATACGGGACCGAGCAGTACTTC.